These T cell receptor beta chains were read from a single sample in a study of blood T cells in healthy people across ages. TCRdb recomputed calls from the 5' RACE reads with MiXCR, one row per CDR3 protein. The sample holds roughly 2 million distinct CDR3 sequences; approximately 50% are singletons and the top ten take more than 2%. The material sequenced was blood. These receptor sequences come from a woman in her thirties or forties in good health. CDR3s include the opening cysteine and the closing phenylalanine or tryptophan. Not all rows give a size; the values are once, few, many and, for expanded clones, a class.

>TRBV4-2|once
CASSQDRPNEKLFF
>TRBV20-1|.
CSARALTSGGTDTQYF
>TRBV9|.
CASSVVGFGYTF
>TRBV20-1|.
CSARGGQSNQPQHF
>TRBV20-1|.
CSARTVDYEQYF
>TRBV5-1|.
CASSSGLAGGGVLATDTQYF
>TRBV7-2|few
CASSSPLGQASYGYTF
>TRBV28|.
CASTYTGKNIQYF
>TRBV10-1|.
CASSASRGGGYTF
>TRBV6-2/TRBV6-3|.
CASSLYGGGYNEQFF
>TRBV20-1|.
CSAKRQGYGYTF
>TRBV20-1|.
CSARGLADETQYF
>TRBV20-1|.
CSARDLFEREGLHEQFF
>TRBV5-4|.
CASSPGTGGPGYTF
>TRBV9|.
CASSPGTGGGHGYTF
>TRBV28|.
CVSSPDTQNYGYTF
>TRBV7-2|.
CASSLWDSNSPLHF
>TRBV12-3/TRBV12-4|few
CASSPNPLWGIGYGYTF
>TRBV7-6|.
CASSSKTGLGAELFF
>TRBV5-1|.
CASSLAGQDYNEQFF
>TRBV14|few
CASSQGGTGHGYTF
>TRBV6-5|.
CASSSTRDHRLRVFGETQYF
>TRBV6-5|.
CASSYGGGEQYF
>TRBV7-2|.
CASSLRYGEKLFF
>TRBV4-3|few
CASSQEYGAGETQYF
>TRBV20-1|few
CSARAVTGSLSNQPQHF
>TRBV28|.
CASKNPGEETQYF
>TRBV7-6|.
CASSSTGTPLYEQYF
>TRBV27|.
CASSFPPRGEQYF
>TRBV15|.
CATSRVTWPANFQETQYF
>TRBV29-1|.
CSVRDRNTDTQYF
>TRBV4-1|few
CASSQDSGQGARLAGGKAKNIQYF
>TRBV27|few
CASSPNRPNIQYF
>TRBV4-1|.
CASSQFLASASTDTQYF
>TRBV5-1|.
CGSSALLSGPMNTEAFF
>TRBV6-2/TRBV6-3|few
CASRTAGTDTQYF
>TRBV6-1|few
CASSEFGTGIYYNEQFF
>TRBV10-3|.
CAITQQGREGSYTF
>TRBV12-3/TRBV12-4|.
CASLGGIRTDTQYF
>TRBV29-1|.
CSVVFLAGGETQYF
>TRBV12-3/TRBV12-4|.
CATKGADTQYF
>TRBV4-2|few
CASSPLTDTAEWYF
>TRBV4-2|few
CASSQGRSGGDYEQYF
>TRBV7-8|.
CASSLRPTGAIYEQYF
>TRBV27|.
CASSASELSYEQYF
>TRBV6-5|.
CASRKNNYGYTF
>TRBV6-1|.
CASSDMGRGRTEAFF
>TRBV7-2|.
CASSSYRESTEKLFF
>TRBV10-3|.
CAISVGLDVQETQYF
>TRBV6-1|.
CASSEEFGPFEQYF
>TRBV9|.
CASSGRGAWETQYF
>TRBV9|.
CASSDGQTSSDTQYF
>TRBV7-9|.
CASSTRERETQYF
>TRBV6-5|.
CASSYSNPIGEYGYTF
>TRBV6-2/TRBV6-3|.
CASSYVAGETQYF
>TRBV20-1|.
CSAGLGQGIMNTEAFF
>TRBV12-3/TRBV12-4|.
CASSTTPTATEAFF
>TRBV13|.
CAISLTSGAFSTETQYF
>TRBV20-1|.
CSAQIGSSQYF
>TRBV5-6|.
CASRRGTSPQFF